A selection of T cell receptor beta chains follows, all from one sample in a study of shared clonotypes between healthy human individuals. Libraries were prepared by immunoSEQ multiplex PCR; TCRdb keeps only in-frame clonotypes and omits some of them. The sample records roughly 2 million clones, 90% to 96% being singletons. Sequences were obtained from naive CD4+ T cells sorted from blood. Every receptor here comes from a man aged 18 to 29 in good health. The CDR3 runs from the conserved cysteine through the conserved F or W. Each record gives: clone size, D gene, J gene, V gene, CDR3 protein, CDR3 DNA. The D gene is left open where the match is weak. Clone size is stated in some rows and not others, as once, few, many or a class when expanded.

clone size: .; D gene: TRBD1; J gene: TRBJ2-7; V gene: TRBV9; CDR3 protein: CASSAGQGPGYEQYF; CDR3 DNA: TGTGCCAGCAGCGCCGGACAGGGTCCAGGCTACGAGCAGTACTTC
clone size: .; D gene: .; J gene: TRBJ1-5; V gene: TRBV6-5; CDR3 protein: CASSYSLGSGQPQHF; CDR3 DNA: TGTGCCAGCAGTTACTCTTTGGGGTCGGGTCAGCCCCAGCATTTT
clone size: .; D gene: .; J gene: TRBJ2-2; V gene: TRBV10-1; CDR3 protein: CASRGSFTGELFF; CDR3 DNA: TGCGCCAGCAGGGGGAGTTTCACCGGGGAGCTGTTTTTT
clone size: .; D gene: .; J gene: TRBJ2-7; V gene: TRBV4-3; CDR3 protein: CASSQGGKTSYEQYF; CDR3 DNA: TGCGCCAGCAGCCAAGGCGGGAAGACCTCCTACGAGCAGTACTTC
clone size: .; D gene: TRBD1; J gene: TRBJ1-2; V gene: TRBV11-2; CDR3 protein: CASSLWDRGYTF; CDR3 DNA: TGTGCCAGCAGCCTGTGGGACAGGGGCTACACCTTC
clone size: once; D gene: .; J gene: TRBJ1-6; V gene: TRBV19; CDR3 protein: CASSTSKSSNSPLHF; CDR3 DNA: TGTGCCAGTAGTACCTCGAAGAGTTCCAATTCACCCCTCCACTTT
clone size: .; D gene: .; J gene: TRBJ2-3; V gene: TRBV5-4; CDR3 protein: CASSPGQDRAGSDTQYF; CDR3 DNA: TGTGCCAGCAGCCCCGGACAGGATCGGGCGGGATCAGATACGCAGTATTTT
clone size: .; D gene: .; J gene: TRBJ1-1; V gene: TRBV28; CDR3 protein: CASSGPRTEAFF; CDR3 DNA: TGTGCCAGCAGTGGCCCGCGGACTGAAGCTTTCTTT
clone size: .; D gene: .; J gene: TRBJ2-7; V gene: TRBV7-2; CDR3 protein: CASSLVAGSYEQYF; CDR3 DNA: TGTGCCAGCAGCTTAGTTGCGGGGTCCTACGAGCAGTACTTC
clone size: .; D gene: TRBD2; J gene: TRBJ2-2; V gene: TRBV5-6; CDR3 protein: CASRPTSAGELFF; CDR3 DNA: TGTGCCAGCAGGCCTACTAGCGCCGGGGAGCTGTTTTTT
clone size: .; D gene: .; J gene: TRBJ2-7; V gene: TRBV4-3; CDR3 protein: CASSQERVTSYEQYF; CDR3 DNA: TGCGCCAGCAGCCAAGAACGGGTTACCTCCTACGAGCAGTACTTC
clone size: .; D gene: TRBD1; J gene: TRBJ1-5; V gene: TRBV7-8; CDR3 protein: CASSMGTVEAQPQHF; CDR3 DNA: TGTGCCAGCAGCATGGGGACAGTTGAAGCCCAGCCCCAGCATTTT
clone size: .; D gene: .; J gene: TRBJ1-5; V gene: TRBV10-3; CDR3 protein: CAISVSGVSPQHF; CDR3 DNA: TGTGCCATCAGTGTGTCGGGGGTCAGCCCCCAGCATTTT
clone size: .; D gene: TRBD1; J gene: TRBJ1-4; V gene: TRBV18; CDR3 protein: CASSPGQGITNEKLFF; CDR3 DNA: TGTGCCAGCTCTCCTGGACAGGGAATAACTAATGAAAAACTGTTTTTT
clone size: .; D gene: .; J gene: TRBJ2-3; V gene: TRBV10-3; CDR3 protein: CAISESGFADTQYF; CDR3 DNA: TGTGCCATCAGTGAATCAGGGTTTGCAGATACGCAGTATTTT
clone size: .; D gene: TRBD2; J gene: TRBJ2-5; V gene: TRBV7-2; CDR3 protein: CASSPGTSGTHKETQYF; CDR3 DNA: TGTGCCAGCAGCCCTGGGACTAGCGGGACTCACAAGGAGACCCAGTACTTC
clone size: .; D gene: TRBD1; J gene: TRBJ1-1; V gene: TRBV6-1; CDR3 protein: CASRRGQINTEAFF; CDR3 DNA: TGTGCCAGCAGGAGGGGACAGATCAACACTGAAGCTTTCTTT
clone size: once; D gene: TRBD2; J gene: TRBJ2-3; V gene: TRBV4-3; CDR3 protein: CASSQEGLAGWGTDTQYF; CDR3 DNA: TGCGCCAGCAGCCAAGAAGGCCTAGCGGGCTGGGGTACAGATACGCAGTATTTT
clone size: .; D gene: TRBD2; J gene: TRBJ2-3; V gene: TRBV4-2; CDR3 protein: CASSQGLAGGPADTQYF; CDR3 DNA: TGTGCCAGCAGCCAAGGACTAGCGGGGGGGCCGGCAGATACGCAGTATTTT
clone size: .; D gene: .; J gene: TRBJ1-3; V gene: TRBV6-6; CDR3 protein: CASSYSGTAGNTIYF; CDR3 DNA: TGTGCCAGCAGTTACTCGGGGACGGCTGGAAACACCATATATTTT
clone size: .; D gene: TRBD1; J gene: TRBJ1-5; V gene: TRBV7-2; CDR3 protein: CASSLGQGNQPQHF; CDR3 DNA: TGTGCCAGCAGCTTGGGACAGGGGAATCAGCCCCAGCATTTT
clone size: .; D gene: TRBD2; J gene: TRBJ2-7; V gene: TRBV7-9; CDR3 protein: CASSRRTSGAYEQYF; CDR3 DNA: TGTGCCAGCAGCCGTCGGACTAGCGGGGCCTACGAGCAGTACTTC
clone size: once; D gene: TRBD2; J gene: TRBJ2-1; V gene: TRBV9; CDR3 protein: CASSVSAGGGSYNEQFF; CDR3 DNA: TGTGCCAGCAGCGTATCTGCGGGAGGGGGCTCCTACAATGAGCAGTTCTTC
clone size: .; D gene: TRBD1; J gene: TRBJ2-1; V gene: TRBV5-1; CDR3 protein: CASSLATGQFNEQFF; CDR3 DNA: TGCGCCAGCAGCTTGGCGACAGGGCAGTTCAATGAGCAGTTCTTC
clone size: .; D gene: .; J gene: TRBJ1-1; V gene: TRBV10-3; CDR3 protein: CAISESRGSLNTEAFF; CDR3 DNA: TGTGCCATCAGTGAGTCACGGGGGTCTCTGAACACTGAAGCTTTCTTT
clone size: .; D gene: .; J gene: TRBJ2-3; V gene: TRBV6-1; CDR3 protein: CASSGQGTDTQYF; CDR3 DNA: TGTGCCAGCAGTGGACAGGGCACAGATACGCAGTATTTT
clone size: once; D gene: .; J gene: TRBJ2-1; V gene: TRBV21-1; CDR3 protein: CASSTSSLWNEQFF; CDR3 DNA: TGTGCCAGCAGCACCTCGTCACTCTGGAATGAGCAGTTCTTC
clone size: few; D gene: TRBD1; J gene: TRBJ1-6; V gene: TRBV28; CDR3 protein: CASSPSDRGGSPLHF; CDR3 DNA: TGTGCCAGCAGTCCATCGGACAGGGGGGGATCACCCCTCCACTTT
clone size: .; D gene: TRBD1; J gene: TRBJ2-7; V gene: TRBV5-6; CDR3 protein: CASSSPGQGIGEQYF; CDR3 DNA: TGTGCCAGCAGCTCCCCGGGACAGGGAATAGGCGAGCAGTACTTC
clone size: .; D gene: TRBD1; J gene: TRBJ1-1; V gene: TRBV18; CDR3 protein: CASSGQAPTEAFF; CDR3 DNA: TGTGCCAGCTCCGGACAGGCCCCCACTGAAGCTTTCTTT
clone size: .; D gene: .; J gene: TRBJ2-3; V gene: TRBV7-2; CDR3 protein: CASSIRTAHSTDTQYF; CDR3 DNA: TGTGCCAGCAGCATAAGGACAGCGCATAGCACAGATACGCAGTATTTT
clone size: .; D gene: .; J gene: TRBJ1-1; V gene: TRBV19; CDR3 protein: CASSIDRGTEAFF; CDR3 DNA: TGTGCCAGTAGTATAGATCGGGGCACTGAAGCTTTCTTT
clone size: .; D gene: .; J gene: TRBJ2-3; V gene: TRBV6-6; CDR3 protein: CASSSGGIGTDTQYF; CDR3 DNA: TGTGCCAGCAGTTCCGGCGGGATAGGGACAGATACGCAGTATTTT
clone size: .; D gene: .; J gene: TRBJ1-4; V gene: TRBV5-6; CDR3 protein: CASSLLQSNEKLFF; CDR3 DNA: TGTGCCAGCAGCTTGTTACAGAGTAATGAAAAACTGTTTTTT
clone size: once; D gene: TRBD2; J gene: TRBJ2-5; V gene: TRBV6-1; CDR3 protein: CASSEGSSRRGGIWETQYF; CDR3 DNA: TGTGCCAGCAGTGAAGGCTCTAGTAGGCGGGGGGGGATATGGGAGACCCAGTACTTC
clone size: .; D gene: .; J gene: TRBJ2-2; V gene: TRBV28; CDR3 protein: CASSPGQPEDTGELFF; CDR3 DNA: TGTGCCAGCAGTCCCGGACAGCCGGAGGACACCGGGGAGCTGTTTTTT
clone size: .; D gene: TRBD1; J gene: TRBJ2-2; V gene: TRBV7-9; CDR3 protein: CASSPRTGAGELFF; CDR3 DNA: TGTGCCAGCAGCCCTAGGACAGGGGCCGGGGAGCTGTTTTTT
clone size: .; D gene: .; J gene: TRBJ1-5; V gene: TRBV6-1; CDR3 protein: CASRGGGGWSHF; CDR3 DNA: TGTGCCAGCAGAGGAGGGGGAGGATGGTCGCATTTT
clone size: few; D gene: .; J gene: TRBJ2-6; V gene: TRBV27; CDR3 protein: CASSFSSGANVLTF; CDR3 DNA: TGTGCCAGCAGTTTCAGCTCTGGGGCCAACGTCCTGACTTTC
clone size: .; D gene: TRBD2; J gene: TRBJ2-2; V gene: TRBV23-1; CDR3 protein: CASNPREVNTGELFF; CDR3 DNA: TGCGCCAGCAACCCCCGGGAGGTGAACACCGGGGAGCTGTTTTTT
clone size: .; D gene: TRBD1; J gene: TRBJ1-5; V gene: TRBV6-4; CDR3 protein: CASRGFDRGSNQPQHF; CDR3 DNA: TGTGCCAGCAGGGGTTTCGACAGGGGAAGCAATCAGCCCCAGCATTTT
clone size: .; D gene: .; J gene: TRBJ2-3; V gene: TRBV5-6; CDR3 protein: CASSSVGFTDTQYF; CDR3 DNA: TGTGCCAGCAGCTCGGTAGGTTTCACAGATACGCAGTATTTT
clone size: .; D gene: .; J gene: TRBJ1-4; V gene: TRBV2; CDR3 protein: CASSLTSPGLFF; CDR3 DNA: TGTGCCAGCAGCCTGACATCGCCGGGGCTGTTTTTT
clone size: .; D gene: .; J gene: TRBJ1-1; V gene: TRBV9; CDR3 protein: CASSVTDKNTEAFF; CDR3 DNA: TGTGCCAGCAGCGTAACCGATAAGAACACTGAAGCTTTCTTT
clone size: .; D gene: .; J gene: TRBJ1-6; V gene: TRBV28; CDR3 protein: CASSLIVSGSPLHF; CDR3 DNA: TGTGCCAGCAGTTTAATAGTATCCGGCTCACCCCTCCACTTT
clone size: .; D gene: .; J gene: TRBJ2-2; V gene: TRBV29-1; CDR3 protein: CSVEVGGALTGELFF; CDR3 DNA: TGCAGCGTTGAAGTTGGGGGGGCGCTCACCGGGGAGCTGTTTTTT
clone size: .; D gene: .; J gene: TRBJ1-1; V gene: TRBV7-2; CDR3 protein: CASSLAIPGRMGGNTEAFF; CDR3 DNA: TGTGCCAGCAGCTTAGCGATCCCAGGGAGGATGGGTGGGAACACTGAAGCTTTCTTT
clone size: .; D gene: .; J gene: TRBJ2-5; V gene: TRBV7-9; CDR3 protein: CASRRGDASWETQYF; CDR3 DNA: TGTGCCAGCAGGAGGGGGGACGCCTCGTGGGAGACCCAGTACTTC